The clone carrying this TCR beta chain has at least ten counts. Its antigen is as yet unknown. This record comes from a study of T cells in Graves' hyperthyroidism and ophthalmopathy. Study context: Peripheral blood sampling occurred at initial diagnosis, before any treatment. Overall study findings and caveats: Peripheral blood also featured most of the thyroid clonotypes expanded above 0.001.

Germline values: CDR1 LGHDT, CDR2 YNNKEL (reference sequence). V lost 4 bases and J 0 bases, leaving 7 bases between the germline ends. The CDR3 spans 14 residues. The CDR3 regions of TCR beta were amplified from RNA transcripts. When the TCR CDR3 underwent first-round RT-PCR, the HTBI primer set was used. From the multiplex PCR reads, TCRdb called clonotypes with MiXCR, one entry per CDR3 protein. The table records about 320,000 distinct CDR3 sequences, around 17% of them present only once. This receptor was taken from a man aged 25 to 45 with Graves' hyperthyroidism. The chain joins TRBV3-1 to TRBJ1-3; D may be TRBD1 (5 bases). Sequencing was carried out using blood. CDR3 residues: CASSPRDSGNTIYF. CDR3 nucleotide sequence: TGTGCCAGCAGCCCCAGGGACTCTGGAAACACCATATATTTT.